A single T cell receptor beta chain is shown here with its context. Its recognized antigen is unknown. This sample was included in a study of CXCR3-negative and CXCR3-positive naive CD8 T cells (dated 2019 in TCRdb). Background on the whole study: In total, 130 million to 150 million TRB reads were obtained, which works out to roughly 1.5 +/- 0.3 million reads per library. Data from about ten donors, pooled across two independent experiments, went into the diversity and physicochemical repertoire analyses. TRBV-TRBJ cluster analysis included naive subsets from about 5 donors and memory cells from 3 donors. Overall study outcomes, separate from this receptor: Repertoire diversity was comparably high in both naive subsets but much lower in memory CD8+ T cells. TRB CDR3s from CXCR3-positive naive cells showed higher hydrophobicity (lower Kidera factor 4), lower energy, and higher strength and volume indices than CXCR3-negative naive cells. Because surface CD5, which has been linked to self-reactivity in mice, was comparable between naive subsets, TCR interaction strength was also inferred from TRB CDR3 physicochemical properties. Similar TRBV-TRBJ usage was shown by naive CXCR3-negative and CXCR3-positive cells from the same donor, whereas distinct patterns were shown by memory cells. CXCR3 expression partially decreased after cryopreservation, so most assays used freshly isolated PBMCs.

Sequencing relied on a NextSeq 550. The Human TCR Profiling Kit (MiLaboratory) was used to prepare UMI-labeled 5' RACE TRB cDNA libraries. The full amount of extracted RNA was used for cDNA synthesis, and the full amount of resulting cDNA was used for PCR amplification. Libraries were prepared in parallel using an identical number of PCR cycles. The paper's processing steps were these. About 53,000 +/- 9,400 unique UMI-labeled TRB cDNA molecules per library were extracted with MIGEC and MiXCR, with at least two reads per UMI required. An average of around 40,000 +/- 10,000 functional in-frame TRB CDR3 nucleotide clonotypes without stop codons was found per library. After each sample was downsampled to 5000 UMI-labeled TRB molecules, VDJtools was used to calculate diversity metrics such as normalized Shannon-Wiener and Chao1. Clonotype-size-weighted physicochemical properties of the central five CDR3 residues (interaction energy, strength, volume and Kidera factor 4) were computed in VDJtools. After TCRdb reprocessed the reads, each CDR3 protein sequence was kept as one row, without DNA. The V and J calls and clone size are TCRdb's, not the authors'. This sample's clone table shows tens of thousands of distinct CDR3 sequences. The ten largest clones take up about 1.1% of the sample.

For every CD8+ T cell subset, fewer than 350,000 cells were flow-sorted straight into RLT lysis buffer, and each subset was sorted in triplicate. Naive CD8+ T cells were defined stringently as CD45RO-CCR7+CD27+CD95- to exclude memory contaminants. Peripheral blood mononuclear cells were isolated from buffy coats using standard density gradient centrifugation. Naive CXCR3-negative and CXCR3-positive CD8+ T cells were flow-sorted using a FACSAria III. An RNeasy Mini Kit was used to extract total RNA from the sorted cells. The CDR3 holds 13 amino acids from the cysteine to the phenylalanine. The coding DNA is unavailable.

The clonotype was recovered from a human donor in good health. Some clones in this sample may be carry-over from other donors' samples. The chain uses TRBV12-3 or TRBV12-4 and TRBJ2-3; TCRdb's assignment of TRBD1 cannot be checked, as there is no DNA. The sequencing sample was made of naive CXCR3- CD8+ T cells from blood. The cell subset or site label here, explained by the study, means: CD45RO-CCR7+CD27+CD95- naive CD8+ T cells lacking CXCR3 (TNR3-). The CDR3 region has the sequence CASSQGLADTQYF.